This TCR beta chain was observed in a study of blood T cell repertoires in COVID-19. Study background: The origin of the acute and convalescent COVID-19 samples was the United States, Italy and Spain.

Participant-reported clinical history was the basis for cohort assignment. The authors' processing: Estimation of nucleated cell counts was performed using reference gene primer amplification. Using immunoSEQ multiplex PCR, the repertoire was profiled, and TCRdb retains in-frame clones only, with some absent. Clonal size and the V and J genes are those of that table, whereas D and trimming came from the DNA. The sample shows under 200,000 clones, 70% to 90% of them seen only once. V was pared by 1 base and J by 1 base, with 10 bases between. The CDR3 has 15 residues. Germline CDR1 is MNHEY and CDR2 is SMNVEV (reference sequence).

This chain joins TRBV27 and TRBJ1-1; D is possibly TRBD1 (5 bases). Sequenced material: PBMCs or T cells enriched from blood (not recorded which). This sequence originates from a woman between 45 and 65 years old who had recovered from COVID-19. The CDR3 here is CASSLYPQENTEAFF. DNA of the CDR3: TGTGCCAGCAGTTTATATCCACAGGAGAACACTGAAGCTTTCTTT.